This TCR beta chain emerged from a study of T cell changes during pregnancy in multiple sclerosis. TCRdb's copy holds only in-frame clones and misses some; the assay was immunoSEQ multiplex PCR. The data contain about 50,000 clones, around 90% of them singletons. CDR3 length: 17 amino acids. V lost 1 base and J lost 4; bases outside the gene matches: 8. CDR1 SGHVS and CDR2 FQNEAQ come from the germline V gene. The specimen was CD4+ T cells from peripheral blood mononuclear cells, collected after pregnancy. The receptor comes from a female donor in good health, enrolled as a control in a pregnancy study. The V call is TRBV7-8, the J call TRBJ2-1, with 9 bases aligning to TRBD2. The CDR3 loop reads CASSLDWGLAAYNEQFF. CDR3 DNA sequence: TGTGCCAGCAGCTTAGACTGGGGACTAGCTGCGTACAATGAGCAGTTCTTC.